This T cell receptor beta chain was recorded in a study of shared clonotypes between healthy human individuals. Several immunoSEQ 96-well plates shared each subset's DNA, each plate a replicate. Sorted-subset replicate PCRs used around 200 ng of genomic DNA. This amount corresponded to approximately 30,000 T cell genomes. The assay was immunoSEQ multiplex PCR, and TCRdb's table has in-frame clones only and misses some. Found here are approximately 530,000 clones, about 96% of them singletons; the top ten hold about 0.057%. In the CD4+ fraction, cells were divided into CD45RA+ naive and CD45RA-negative memory subsets. Germline CDR1 is SGHRS and CDR2 is YFSETQ. Losses at the gene ends were 0 bases for V and 2 bases for J; bases not matched to a gene: 3. This CDR3 comprises 17 residues.

The sequencing sample was made of naive CD4+ T cells sorted from blood. Subset noted: CD45RA+ positively selected. The chain uses TRBV5-1 and TRBJ2-7; 15 nucleotides align to TRBD2. This TCR was sampled from a woman in her twenties or thirties in good health. The CDR3 DNA follows: TGCGCCAGCAGCTTGGGGACTAGCGGGAGGGGAACCTACGAGCAGTACTTC. This gives the protein CASSLGTSGRGTYEQYF.